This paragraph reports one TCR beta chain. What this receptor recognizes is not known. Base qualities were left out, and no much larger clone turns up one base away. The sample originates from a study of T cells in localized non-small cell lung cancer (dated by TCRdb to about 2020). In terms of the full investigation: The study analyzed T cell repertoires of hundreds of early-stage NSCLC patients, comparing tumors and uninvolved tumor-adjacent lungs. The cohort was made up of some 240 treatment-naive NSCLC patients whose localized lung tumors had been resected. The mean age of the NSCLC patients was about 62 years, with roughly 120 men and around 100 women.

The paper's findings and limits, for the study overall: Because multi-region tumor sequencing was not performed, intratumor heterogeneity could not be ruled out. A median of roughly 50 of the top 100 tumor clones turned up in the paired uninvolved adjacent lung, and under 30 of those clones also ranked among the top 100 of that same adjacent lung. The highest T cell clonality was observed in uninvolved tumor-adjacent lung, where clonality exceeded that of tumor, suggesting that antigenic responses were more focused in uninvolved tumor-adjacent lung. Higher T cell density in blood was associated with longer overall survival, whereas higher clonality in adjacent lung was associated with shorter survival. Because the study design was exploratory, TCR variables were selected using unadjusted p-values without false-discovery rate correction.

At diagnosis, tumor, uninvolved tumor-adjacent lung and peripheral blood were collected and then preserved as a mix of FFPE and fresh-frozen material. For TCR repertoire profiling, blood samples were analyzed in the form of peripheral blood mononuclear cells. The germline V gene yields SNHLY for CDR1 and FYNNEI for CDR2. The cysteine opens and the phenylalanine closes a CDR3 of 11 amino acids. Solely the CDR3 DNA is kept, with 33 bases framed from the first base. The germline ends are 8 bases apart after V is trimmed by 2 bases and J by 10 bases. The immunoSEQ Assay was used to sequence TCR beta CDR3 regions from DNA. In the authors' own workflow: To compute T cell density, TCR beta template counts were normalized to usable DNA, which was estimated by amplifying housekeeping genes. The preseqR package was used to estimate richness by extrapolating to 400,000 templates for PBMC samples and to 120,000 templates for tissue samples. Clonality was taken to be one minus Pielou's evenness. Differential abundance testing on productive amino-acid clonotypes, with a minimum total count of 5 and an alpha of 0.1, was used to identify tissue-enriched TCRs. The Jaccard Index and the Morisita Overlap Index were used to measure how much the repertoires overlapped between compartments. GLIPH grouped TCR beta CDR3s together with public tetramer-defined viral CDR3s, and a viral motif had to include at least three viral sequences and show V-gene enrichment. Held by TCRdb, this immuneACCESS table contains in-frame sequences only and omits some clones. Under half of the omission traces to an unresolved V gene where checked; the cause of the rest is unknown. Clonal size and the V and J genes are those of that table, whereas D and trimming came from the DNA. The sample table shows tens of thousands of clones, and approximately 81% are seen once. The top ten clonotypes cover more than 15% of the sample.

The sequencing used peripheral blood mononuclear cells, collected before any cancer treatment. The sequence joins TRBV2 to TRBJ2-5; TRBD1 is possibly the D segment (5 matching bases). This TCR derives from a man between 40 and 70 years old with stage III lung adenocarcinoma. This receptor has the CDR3 CASSEPGFQYF. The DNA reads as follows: TGTGCCAGCAGTGAACCAGGGTTCCAGTACTTC.